This T cell receptor (beta chain) is drawn from a study of CD8+CD57+ T cells in acquired aplastic anemia. Study-wide context: Average DNA yield from sorted CD4+ and CD8+ cells was 3.2 ug. Healthy donor CD4+ cell samples had a mean of roughly 9.8 million reads.

For CDR3 and TCR beta VDJ profiling, genomic DNA was the template used. TCRdb processed the reads anew with MiXCR; each CDR3 protein has one entry. The sample yields about 160,000 distinct CDR3 sequences, 35% to 55% seen once. This clonotype was observed at least ten times. Sequenced material: sorted CD4+, CD8+, or CD8+CD57+ T cells (not recorded which) from PBMCs. The origin of this receptor is a human donor in good health.

The CDR3 spells CAGGLAMYNEQFF. CDR3 bases: TGTGCAGGTGGACTAGCGATGTACAATGAGCAGTTCTTC. This rearrangement joins TRBV6-1 to TRBJ2-1; 9 nucleotides align to TRBD2. The CDR3 consists of 13 residues. Germline-derived CDR1 and CDR2 are MNHNS and SASEGT.